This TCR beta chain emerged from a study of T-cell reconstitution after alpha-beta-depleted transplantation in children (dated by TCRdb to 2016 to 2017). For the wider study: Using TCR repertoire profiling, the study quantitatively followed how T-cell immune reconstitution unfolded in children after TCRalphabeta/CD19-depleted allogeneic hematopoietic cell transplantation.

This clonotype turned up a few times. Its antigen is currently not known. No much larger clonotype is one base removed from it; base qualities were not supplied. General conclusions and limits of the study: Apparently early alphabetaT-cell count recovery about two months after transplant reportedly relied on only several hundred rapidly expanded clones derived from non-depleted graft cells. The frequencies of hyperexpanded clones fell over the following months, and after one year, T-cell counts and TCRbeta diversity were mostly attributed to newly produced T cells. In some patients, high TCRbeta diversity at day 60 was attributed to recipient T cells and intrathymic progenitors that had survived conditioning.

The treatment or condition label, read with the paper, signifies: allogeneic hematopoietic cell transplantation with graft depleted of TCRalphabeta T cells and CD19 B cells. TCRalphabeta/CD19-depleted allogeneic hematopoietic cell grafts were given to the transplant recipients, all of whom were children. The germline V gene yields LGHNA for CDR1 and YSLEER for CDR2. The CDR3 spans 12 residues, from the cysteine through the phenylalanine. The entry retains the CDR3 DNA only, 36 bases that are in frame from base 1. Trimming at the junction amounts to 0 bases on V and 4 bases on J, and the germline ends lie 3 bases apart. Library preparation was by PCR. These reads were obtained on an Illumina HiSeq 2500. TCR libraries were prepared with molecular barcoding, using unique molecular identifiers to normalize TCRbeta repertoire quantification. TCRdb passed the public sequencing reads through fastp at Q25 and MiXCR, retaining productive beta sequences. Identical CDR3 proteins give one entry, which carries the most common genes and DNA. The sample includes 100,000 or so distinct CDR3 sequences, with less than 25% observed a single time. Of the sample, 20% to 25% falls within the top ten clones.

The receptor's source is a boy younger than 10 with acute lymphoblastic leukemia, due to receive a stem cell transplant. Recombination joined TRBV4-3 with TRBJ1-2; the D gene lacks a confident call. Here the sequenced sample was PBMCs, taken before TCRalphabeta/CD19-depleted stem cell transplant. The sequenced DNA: TGCGCCAGCAGCCAAGAAGGCTATGGCTACACCTTC. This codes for CASSQEGYGYTF.